This TCR beta chain was sequenced for a study of blood T cells in healthy people across ages. General study results and limits: Conclusively comparing naive with antigen-experienced cells was impossible with unsorted PBMCs.

PCR was performed a second time for roughly 7 to 11 cycles using a sample-barcoded 5' primer and a J-beta primer mix. TCRdb re-called the 5' RACE reads through MiXCR, storing one row per CDR3 protein. The sample has 500,000 to 650,000 distinct CDR3 sequences, over 25% seen once. The germline V gene has CDR1 SGHVS and CDR2 FQNEAQ. There are 13 residues in the CDR3. V was pared by 1 base and J by 10 bases, with 3 bases of the junction left unmatched. In the case of this clonotype: The antigen is not known.

The sample was also linked to a second study, of T cells of mothers and their children. That study reports: At about 1.6 ug per 15 ul, all of the extracted RNA went into cDNA synthesis. In each mother, TCR beta CDR3 reads exceeded 8 million; in each child, they numbered several million.

This clonotype was sampled from a boy younger than 10 in good health. Sequenced input: blood. V is TRBV7-8 and J is TRBJ2-1, with 8 bases matching TRBD2. The CDR3 coding sequence is TGTGCCAGCAGCTTAGTCTCTAGCGGGGAGCAGTTCTTC. Its translation is CASSLVSSGEQFF. Supplemented by reference TRBV7-8 and TRBJ2-1, the full variable domain reads GAGVSQSPRYKVAKRGQDVALRCDPISGHVSLFWYQQALGQGPEFLTYFQNEAQLDKSGLPSDRFFAERPEGSVSTLKIQRTQQEDSAVYLCASSLVSSGEQFFGPGTRLTVL.